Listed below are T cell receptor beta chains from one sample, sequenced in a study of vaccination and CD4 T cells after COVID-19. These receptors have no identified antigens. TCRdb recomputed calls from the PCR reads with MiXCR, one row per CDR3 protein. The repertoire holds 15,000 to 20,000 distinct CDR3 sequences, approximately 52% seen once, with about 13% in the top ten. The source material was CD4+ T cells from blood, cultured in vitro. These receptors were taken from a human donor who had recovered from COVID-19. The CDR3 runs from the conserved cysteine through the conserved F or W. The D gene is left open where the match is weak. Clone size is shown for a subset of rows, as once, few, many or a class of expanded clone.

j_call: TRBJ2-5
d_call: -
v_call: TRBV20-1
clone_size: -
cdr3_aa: CSAPFIGGDQETQYF
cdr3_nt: TGCAGTGCCCCCTTCATAGGGGGGGACCAAGAGACCCAGTACTTC

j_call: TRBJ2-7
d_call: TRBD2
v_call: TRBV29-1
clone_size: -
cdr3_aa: CSVEGLRGKPYEQYF
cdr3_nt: TGCAGCGTTGAAGGGCTGCGGGGGAAACCCTACGAGCAGTACTTC

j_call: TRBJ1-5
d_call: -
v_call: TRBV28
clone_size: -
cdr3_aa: CASSSPRVSNQPQHF
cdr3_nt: TGTGCCAGCAGCTCTCCCAGGGTTAGCAATCAGCCCCAGCATTTT

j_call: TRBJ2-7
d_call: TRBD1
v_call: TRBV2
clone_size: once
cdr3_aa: CASSPDRANYEQYF
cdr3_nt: TGTGCCAGCAGTCCAGACAGGGCGAACTACGAGCAGTACTTC

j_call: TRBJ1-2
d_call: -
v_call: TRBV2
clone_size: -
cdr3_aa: CASSESPNGYTF
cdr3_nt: TGTGCCAGCAGTGAAAGTCCCAACGGCTACACCTTC

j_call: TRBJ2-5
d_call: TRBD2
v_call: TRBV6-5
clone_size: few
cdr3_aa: CASSYVLAGVETQYF
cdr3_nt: TGTGCCAGCAGTTACGTCCTAGCGGGAGTGGAGACCCAGTACTTC

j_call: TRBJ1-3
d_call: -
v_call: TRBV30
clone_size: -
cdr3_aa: CAWSRVSGNTIYF
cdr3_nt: TGTGCCTGGAGTAGGGTATCGGGAAACACCATATATTTT

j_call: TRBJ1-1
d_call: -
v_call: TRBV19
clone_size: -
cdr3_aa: CASSIGIGSPMNTEAFF
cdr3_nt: TGTGCCAGTAGTATAGGGATAGGGTCGCCCATGAACACTGAAGCTTTCTTT

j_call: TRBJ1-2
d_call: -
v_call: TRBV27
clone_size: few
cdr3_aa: CASSLVPGFYGYTF
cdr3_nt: TGTGCCAGCAGTTTGGTCCCGGGATTCTATGGCTACACCTTC

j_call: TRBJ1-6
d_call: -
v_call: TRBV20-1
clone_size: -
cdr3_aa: CSARTGYNSPLHF
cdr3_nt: TGCAGTGCTAGGACAGGCTATAATTCACCCCTCCACTTT

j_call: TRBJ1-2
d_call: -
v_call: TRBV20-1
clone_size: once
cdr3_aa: CSAVLESSYGYTF
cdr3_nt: TGCAGTGCTGTACTTGAAAGCTCCTATGGCTACACCTTC

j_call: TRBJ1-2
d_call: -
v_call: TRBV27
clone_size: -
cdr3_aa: CASRRGGPNYGYTF
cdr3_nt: TGTGCCAGCAGAAGGGGGGGACCTAACTATGGCTACACCTTC

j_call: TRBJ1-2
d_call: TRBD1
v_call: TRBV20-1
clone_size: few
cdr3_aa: CSARDRDRTNYGYTF
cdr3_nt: TGCAGTGCTAGGGACAGGGACAGGACAAACTATGGCTACACCTTC

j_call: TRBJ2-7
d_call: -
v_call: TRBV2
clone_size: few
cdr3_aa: CATSTGTPPYEQYF
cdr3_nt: TGTGCCACCTCGACCGGGACGCCGCCTTACGAGCAGTACTTC

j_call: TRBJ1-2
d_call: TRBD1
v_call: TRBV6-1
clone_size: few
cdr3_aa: CASSTTGTGDGYTF
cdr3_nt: TGTGCCAGCAGTACCACCGGGACAGGGGATGGCTACACCTTC

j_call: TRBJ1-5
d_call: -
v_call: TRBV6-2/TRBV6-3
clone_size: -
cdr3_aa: CASKLGRGVHLGQPQHF
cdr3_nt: TGTGCCAGCAAACTAGGAAGGGGGGTTCACTTAGGACAGCCCCAGCATTTT

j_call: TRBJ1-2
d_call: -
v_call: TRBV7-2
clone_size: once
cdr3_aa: CASSSPEGYTF
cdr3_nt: TGTGCCAGCAGCTCCCCTGAGGGCTACACCTTC

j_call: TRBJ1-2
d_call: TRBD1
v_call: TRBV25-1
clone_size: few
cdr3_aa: CASSHDRGLGYTF
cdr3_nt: TGTGCCAGCAGTCACGACAGGGGGCTTGGCTACACCTTC

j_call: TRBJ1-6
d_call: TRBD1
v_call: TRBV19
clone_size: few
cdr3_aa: CARPTGLGNSPLHF
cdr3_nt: TGTGCCAGACCGACAGGGTTGGGCAATTCACCCCTCCACTTT

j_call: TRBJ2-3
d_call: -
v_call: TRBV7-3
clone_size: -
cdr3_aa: CASSRSPSSTDTQYF
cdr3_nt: TGTGCCAGCAGCCGATCTCCGTCTAGCACAGATACGCAGTATTTT

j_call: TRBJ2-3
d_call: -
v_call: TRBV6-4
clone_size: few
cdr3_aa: CASSQEHTDTQYF
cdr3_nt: TGTGCCAGCAGCCAGGAGCATACGGATACGCAGTATTTT

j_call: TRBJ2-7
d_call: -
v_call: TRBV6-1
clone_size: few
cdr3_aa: CASCPTGTYEQYF
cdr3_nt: TGTGCCAGTTGCCCGACGGGAACCTACGAGCAGTACTTC

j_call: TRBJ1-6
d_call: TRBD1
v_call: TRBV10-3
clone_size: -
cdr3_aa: CAIGTGDSPLHF
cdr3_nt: TGTGCCATCGGGACAGGGGATTCACCCCTCCACTTT

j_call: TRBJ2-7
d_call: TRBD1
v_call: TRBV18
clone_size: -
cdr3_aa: CASSRDRDSYEQYF
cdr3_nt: TGTGCCAGCTCACGGGACAGGGATTCCTACGAGCAGTACTTC

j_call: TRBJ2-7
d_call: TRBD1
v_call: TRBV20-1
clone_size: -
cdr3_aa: CSARLRQGIYEQYF
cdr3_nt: TGCAGTGCTAGACTCCGACAGGGGATCTACGAGCAGTACTTC

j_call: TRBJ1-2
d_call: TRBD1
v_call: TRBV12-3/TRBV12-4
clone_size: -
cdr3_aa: CASSSRTGPHGYTF
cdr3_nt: TGTGCCAGCAGTTCTCGGACAGGGCCGCATGGCTACACCTTC

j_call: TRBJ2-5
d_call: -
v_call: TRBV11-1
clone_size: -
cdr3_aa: CASSFVASQETQYF
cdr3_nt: TGTGCCAGCAGCTTCGTTGCGTCCCAAGAGACCCAGTACTTC

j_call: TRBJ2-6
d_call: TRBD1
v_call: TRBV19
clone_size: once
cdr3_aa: CASSRRTGGSGANVLTF
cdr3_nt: TGTGCCAGTAGTCGACGGACAGGGGGCTCTGGGGCCAACGTCCTGACTTTC

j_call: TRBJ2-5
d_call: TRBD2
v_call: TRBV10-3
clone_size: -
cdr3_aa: CATRGGGGETQYF
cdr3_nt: TGTGCCACCCGGGGGGGGGGAGGAGAGACCCAGTACTTC

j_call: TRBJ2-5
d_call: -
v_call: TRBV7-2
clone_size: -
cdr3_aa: CASSLPLGTQYF
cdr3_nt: TGTGCCAGCAGCTTGCCCCTAGGGACCCAGTACTTC

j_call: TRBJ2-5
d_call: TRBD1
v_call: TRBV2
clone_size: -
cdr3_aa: CASTLIRGTAATQYF
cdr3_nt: TGTGCCAGCACCCTAATTAGAGGGACAGCGGCGACCCAGTACTTC

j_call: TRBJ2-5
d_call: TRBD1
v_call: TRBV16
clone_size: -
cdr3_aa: CASSLRQGGETQYF
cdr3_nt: TGTGCCAGCAGCCTACGACAGGGTGGGGAGACCCAGTACTTC

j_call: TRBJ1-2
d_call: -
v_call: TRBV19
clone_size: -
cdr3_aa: CASSIAISAQGIGYTF
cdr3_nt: TGTGCCAGTAGTATAGCTATATCGGCGCAGGGGATTGGCTACACCTTC

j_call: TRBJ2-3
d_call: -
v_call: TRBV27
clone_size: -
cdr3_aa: CASSLTGPDTQYF
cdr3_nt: TGTGCCAGCAGTCTTACAGGGCCAGATACGCAGTATTTT

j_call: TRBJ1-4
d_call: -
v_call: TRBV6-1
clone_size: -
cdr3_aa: CAALGVGANEKLFF
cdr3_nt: TGTGCCGCCCTCGGAGTCGGCGCAAATGAAAAACTGTTTTTT

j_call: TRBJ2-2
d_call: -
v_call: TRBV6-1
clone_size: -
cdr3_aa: CASRRPAPGNTGELFF
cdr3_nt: TGTGCCAGCAGGAGACCGGCCCCCGGGAACACCGGGGAGCTGTTTTTT

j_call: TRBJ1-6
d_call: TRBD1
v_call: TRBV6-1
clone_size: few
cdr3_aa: CASSIQGVAYNSPLHF
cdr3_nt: TGTGCCAGCAGTATACAGGGGGTCGCCTATAATTCACCCCTCCACTTT

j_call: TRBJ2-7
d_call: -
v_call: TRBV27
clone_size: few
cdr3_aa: CASTFLSGYPSYEQYF
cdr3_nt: TGTGCCAGCACTTTCTTATCAGGGTATCCCTCCTACGAGCAGTACTTC

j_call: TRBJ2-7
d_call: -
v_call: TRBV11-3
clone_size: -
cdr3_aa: CASSLAGFREQYF
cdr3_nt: TGTGCCAGCAGCTTAGCGGGATTTCGTGAGCAGTACTTC

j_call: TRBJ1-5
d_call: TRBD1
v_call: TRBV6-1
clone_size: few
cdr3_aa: CASSPGGGANQPQHF
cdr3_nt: TGTGCCAGCAGCCCCGGAGGGGGCGCGAATCAGCCCCAGCATTTT

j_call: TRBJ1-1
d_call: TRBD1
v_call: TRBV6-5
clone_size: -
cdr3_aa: CASSWTGNEAFF
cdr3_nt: TGTGCCAGCAGTTGGACAGGGAATGAAGCTTTCTTT

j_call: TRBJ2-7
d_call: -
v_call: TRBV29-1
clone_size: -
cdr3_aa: CSVAARTADLREQYF
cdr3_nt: TGCAGCGTGGCTGCCAGGACAGCTGATTTACGAGAGCAGTACTTC

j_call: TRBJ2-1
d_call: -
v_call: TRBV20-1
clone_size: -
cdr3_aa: CSARVGGSSYNEQFF
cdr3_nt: TGCAGTGCTAGGGTTGGAGGGAGCTCCTACAATGAGCAGTTCTTC

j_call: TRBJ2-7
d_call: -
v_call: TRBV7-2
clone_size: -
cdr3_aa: CASSLAVGGSYEQYF
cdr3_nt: TGTGCCAGCAGCTTAGCAGTGGGGGGTTCCTACGAGCAGTACTTC

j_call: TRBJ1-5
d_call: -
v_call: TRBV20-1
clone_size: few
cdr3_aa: CSARLVRRENQPQHF
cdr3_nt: TGCAGTGCCAGGTTGGTTCGGAGGGAAAATCAGCCCCAGCATTTT

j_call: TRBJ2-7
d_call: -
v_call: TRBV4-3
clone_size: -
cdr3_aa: CASSQGRGISYEQYF
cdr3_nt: TGCGCCAGCAGCCAAGGGCGGGGAATCTCCTACGAGCAGTACTTC

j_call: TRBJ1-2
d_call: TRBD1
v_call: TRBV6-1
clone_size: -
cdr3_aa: CASRGDPYTDRAAYGYTF
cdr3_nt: TGTGCCAGCAGGGGGGACCCTTACACAGACAGGGCGGCCTATGGCTACACCTTC

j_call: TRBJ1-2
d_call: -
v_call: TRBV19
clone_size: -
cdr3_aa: CASRARRTSNYGYTF
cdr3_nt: TGTGCCAGTAGGGCCCGACGGACCTCTAACTATGGCTACACCTTC

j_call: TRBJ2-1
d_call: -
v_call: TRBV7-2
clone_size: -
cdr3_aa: CASSLSGSYNEQFF
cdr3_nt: TGTGCCAGCAGCTTGTCCGGATCCTACAATGAGCAGTTCTTC

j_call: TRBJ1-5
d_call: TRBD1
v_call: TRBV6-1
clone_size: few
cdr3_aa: CASRMDRGSQPQHF
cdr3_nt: TGTGCCAGCAGGATGGACAGGGGGAGTCAGCCCCAGCATTTT

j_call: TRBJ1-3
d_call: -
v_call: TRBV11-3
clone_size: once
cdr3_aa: CASSLSAANLNTIYF
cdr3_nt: TGTGCCAGCAGCTTATCGGCTGCTAACCTAAACACCATATATTTT